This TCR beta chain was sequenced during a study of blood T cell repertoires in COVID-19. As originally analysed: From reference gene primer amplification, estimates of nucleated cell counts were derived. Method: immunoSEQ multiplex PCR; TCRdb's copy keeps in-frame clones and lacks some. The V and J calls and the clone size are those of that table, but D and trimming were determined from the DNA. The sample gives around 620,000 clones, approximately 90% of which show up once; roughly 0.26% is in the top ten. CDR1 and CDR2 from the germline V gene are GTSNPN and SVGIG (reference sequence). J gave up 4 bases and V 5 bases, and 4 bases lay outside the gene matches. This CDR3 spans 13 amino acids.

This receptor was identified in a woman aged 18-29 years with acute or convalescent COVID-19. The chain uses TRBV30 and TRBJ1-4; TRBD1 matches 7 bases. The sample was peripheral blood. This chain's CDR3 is CAWAGQLNEKLFF. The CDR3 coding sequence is TGTGCCTGGGCGGGACAGCTTAATGAAAAACTGTTTTTT.